The sample holds a few counts of the clone carrying this TCR beta chain. The target antigen is unknown. The record originates from a study of T cell repertoires in cytomegalovirus infection. Study details: CMV epitopes, recently identified HLA-C-restricted and well-studied HLA-B-restricted, were used. It was the public TCR beta signatures that indicated both CMV infection and matching HLA type.

Per germline, CDR1 SGHVS and CDR2 FNYEAQ. The CDR3 is 15 residues long. J gave up 4 bases and V 4 bases, and 8 bases lay outside the gene matches. One entry per CDR3 protein results from TCRdb running MiXCR on the reads. The sample shows approximately 910,000 distinct CDR3 sequences, more than 25% of them seen only once. Whole-study findings and limits: The response measured ex vivo was dominated by TCR beta clonotypes (HLA-C-restricted and CMV-specific).

The sample consisted of cultured CD8+ T cells from PBMCs, taken from culture after CMV antigen stimulation. This receptor was obtained from a human donor in good health (CMV status not recorded). Some clones in this sample may be carry-over from other donors' samples. V gene TRBV7-6 combines with J gene TRBJ2-5; TRBD1 agrees at 8 bases. The CDR3 reads CASSSLQGAGETQYF. CDR3 in DNA: TGTGCCAGCAGCTCTCTTCAGGGGGCCGGAGAGACCCAGTACTTC.